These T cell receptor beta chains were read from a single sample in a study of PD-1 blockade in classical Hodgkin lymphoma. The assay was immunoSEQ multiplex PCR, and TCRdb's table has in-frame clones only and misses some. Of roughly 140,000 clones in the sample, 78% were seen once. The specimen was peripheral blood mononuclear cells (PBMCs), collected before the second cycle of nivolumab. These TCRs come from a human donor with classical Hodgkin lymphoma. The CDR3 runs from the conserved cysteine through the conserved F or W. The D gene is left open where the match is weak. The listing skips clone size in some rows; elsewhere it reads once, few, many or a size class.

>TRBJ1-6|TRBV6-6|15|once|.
TGTGCCAGCAGTATCCAGGGGACCAATAATTCACCCCTCCACTTT
CASSIQGTNNSPLHF
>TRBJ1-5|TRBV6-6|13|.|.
TGTGCCAGCAGTCCGCTGGACAGCTGGCAACAGCATTTT
CASSPLDSWQQHF
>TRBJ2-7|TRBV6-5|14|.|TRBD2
TGTGCCAGCAGTTACAGGACTAGCGGCTACGAGCAGTACTTC
CASSYRTSGYEQYF
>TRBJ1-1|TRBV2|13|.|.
TGTGCCAGCAAGTATTGGCCGAACACTGAAGCTTTCTTT
CASKYWPNTEAFF
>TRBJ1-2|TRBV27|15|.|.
TGTGCCAGCAGTCCACCCTCTGGGGGAGGCTATGGCTACACCTTC
CASSPPSGGGYGYTF
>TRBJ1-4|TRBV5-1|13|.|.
TGCGCCAGCAGCGAACCTCTGGGGGAAAAACTGTTTTTT
CASSEPLGEKLFF
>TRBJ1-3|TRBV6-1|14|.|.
TGTGCCAGTACCTTAGGGGCAACTGGAAACACCATATATTTT
CASTLGATGNTIYF
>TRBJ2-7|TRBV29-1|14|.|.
TGCAGCGTTCGATCGGACCTATCAGATTACGAGCAGTACTTC
CSVRSDLSDYEQYF
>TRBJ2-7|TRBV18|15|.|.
TGTGCCAGCTCACCCTCCCCGGGTACGACCTACGAGCAGTACTTC
CASSPSPGTTYEQYF
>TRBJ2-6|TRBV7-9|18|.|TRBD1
TGTGCCAGCAGCTCCCCGGGCAGGGGGAGCTCTGGGGCCAACGTCCTGACTTTC
CASSSPGRGSSGANVLTF
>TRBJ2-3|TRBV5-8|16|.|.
TGTGCCAGCAGCTTGGGGGCAGGGAGAAGGTCAGATACGCAGTATTTT
CASSLGAGRRSDTQYF
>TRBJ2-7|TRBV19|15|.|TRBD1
TGTGCCAGTAGTGGACCCGGGACAGGGGAAGACGAGCAGTACTTC
CASSGPGTGEDEQYF
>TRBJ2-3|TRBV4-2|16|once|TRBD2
TGTGCCAGCAGCCAAGCTGGGGTAGCGGGGGGAGATACGCAGTATTTT
CASSQAGVAGGDTQYF
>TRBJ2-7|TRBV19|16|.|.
TGTGCCAGTAGTATAGATATCACAGGGGGGGCCTACGAGCAGTACTTC
CASSIDITGGAYEQYF
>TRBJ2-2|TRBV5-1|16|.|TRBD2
TGCGCCAGCAGCTTCGGACAACGACTAGCCACCGGGGAGCTGTTTTTT
CASSFGQRLATGELFF
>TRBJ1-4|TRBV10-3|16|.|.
TGTGCCATCAGTGATACCCGGGGAGCAACTAATGAAAAACTGTTTTTT
CAISDTRGATNEKLFF
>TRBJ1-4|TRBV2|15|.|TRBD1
TGTGCCAGCAGTGGAAACAGGGGGCCTAATGAAAAACTGTTTTTT
CASSGNRGPNEKLFF
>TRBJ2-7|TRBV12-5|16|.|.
TGTGCTAGCGCCCCGGGGGACCCGTTACCTTCCTACGAGCAGTACTTC
CASAPGDPLPSYEQYF
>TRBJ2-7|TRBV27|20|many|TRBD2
TGTGCCAGCAGTATGTCGACGAAACTAGCGGGAGACGGTGGTGGGTTCGAGCAGTACTTC
CASSMSTKLAGDGGGFEQYF
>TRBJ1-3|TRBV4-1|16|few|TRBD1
TGCGCCAGCAGCCAAGATCCCGGACAGGGGGGGGACACCATATATTTT
CASSQDPGQGGDTIYF
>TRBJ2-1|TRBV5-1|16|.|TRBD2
TGCGCCAGCAGCTTGCTTCTAGCGGGCTCCTACAATGAGCAGTTCTTC
CASSLLLAGSYNEQFF
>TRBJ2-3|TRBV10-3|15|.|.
TGTGCCATCAGTGAGGGCGGAATAAGCACAGATACGCAGTATTTT
CAISEGGISTDTQYF
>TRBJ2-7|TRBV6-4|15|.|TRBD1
TGTGCCAGCAGCCCTGGGACAGGGGTAGGCGACGAGCAGTACTTC
CASSPGTGVGDEQYF
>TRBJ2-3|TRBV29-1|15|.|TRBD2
TGCAGCGTTGCGTTGGCTAGCGGGATCACAGATACGCAGTATTTT
CSVALASGITDTQYF
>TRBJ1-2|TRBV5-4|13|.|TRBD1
TGTGCCAGCAACATAGGGGGCTCGTATGGCTACACCTTC
CASNIGGSYGYTF